This is a list of T cell receptor beta chains from one sample in a study of cytomegalovirus exposure and HLA in healthy donors. The repertoire was sequenced with immunoSEQ multiplex PCR; TCRdb's copy has only in-frame clones and lacks some. The sample lists around 100,000 clones, roughly 85% occurring once. Sequencing was performed on PBMCs. All receptors derive from a woman between 40 and 50 years old in good health and CMV-seronegative. The CDR3 runs from the conserved cysteine through the conserved F or W. Fields, in order: D gene, V gene, clone size, J gene, CDR3 protein, CDR3 DNA. The D gene is left open where the match is weak. Clone size is not always given. Where it is, it says once, few, many or a class for expanded clones.

.	TRBV7-2	once	TRBJ2-3	CASSLGPGTDTQYF	TGTGCCAGCAGCTTAGGGCCCGGGACAGATACGCAGTATTTT
TRBD1	TRBV28	.	TRBJ1-5	CASSLPSRRQGTQPQHF	TGTGCCAGCAGTTTACCCTCCCGTAGACAGGGCACTCAGCCCCAGCATTTT
TRBD1	TRBV7-2	few	TRBJ1-4	CASSFQGQGYEKLFF	TGTGCCAGCAGCTTCCAAGGACAGGGGTATGAAAAACTGTTTTTT
TRBD1	TRBV4-3	.	TRBJ2-2	CASSRGRDSSTLLFF	TGCGCCAGCAGCCGGGGTAGGGACAGCTCGACGTTGCTGTTTTTT
.	TRBV7-2	.	TRBJ2-5	CASSLDGKETQYF	TGTGCCAGCAGCTTAGACGGGAAAGAGACCCAGTACTTC
TRBD1	TRBV28	.	TRBJ2-7	CASSYTIGQGPSYEQYF	TGTGCCAGCAGCTACACGATTGGACAGGGACCGTCCTACGAGCAGTACTTC
.	TRBV28	.	TRBJ2-5	CASSLDALGPQETQYF	TGTGCCAGCAGCTTAGACGCCCTGGGGCCCCAAGAGACCCAGTACTTC
TRBD1	TRBV11-2	few	TRBJ1-2	CASSTGLNYGYTF	TGTGCCAGCTCGACAGGGCTTAACTATGGCTACACCTTC
.	TRBV28	.	TRBJ2-7	CAILGASYEQYF	TGTGCCATCCTCGGAGCCAGTTACGAGCAGTACTTC
TRBD2	TRBV28	.	TRBJ2-7	CASSFRGGKVQQYF	TGTGCCAGCTCCTTCCGGGGGGGAAAAGTGCAGCAGTACTTC
.	TRBV27	.	TRBJ1-1	CASSPQGGNTEAFF	TGTGCCAGCAGTCCTCAGGGTGGGAACACTGAAGCTTTCTTT
.	TRBV27	.	TRBJ1-1	CASSLKFPDTEAFF	TGTGCCAGCAGTCTTAAATTCCCCGACACTGAAGCTTTCTTT
.	TRBV18	.	TRBJ2-5	CASSPPAGRGETQYF	TGTGCCAGCTCACCACCGGCCGGGAGAGGCGAGACCCAGTACTTC
.	TRBV28	.	TRBJ2-7	CASSFGAGAEEQYF	TGTGCCAGCAGTTTCGGGGCAGGGGCGGAAGAGCAGTACTTC
TRBD2	TRBV2	.	TRBJ2-3	CASSDGTSGGTSTDTQYF	TGTGCCAGCAGTGACGGGACTAGCGGAGGCACTAGCACAGATACGCAGTATTTT
.	TRBV9	.	TRBJ2-7	CASSPAGTYEQYF	TGTGCCAGCTCCCCCGCAGGGACCTACGAGCAGTACTTC
TRBD1	TRBV6-1	few	TRBJ2-1	CASTTGYVGNEQFF	TGTGCCAGCACGACAGGGTACGTCGGGAATGAGCAGTTCTTC
.	TRBV15	.	TRBJ2-7	CATSRDTRSYEQYF	TGTGCCACCAGCAGAGATACGCGGTCGTACGAGCAGTACTTC
.	TRBV5-5	.	TRBJ1-2	CASSLVAQESGGYTF	TGTGCCAGCAGCTTAGTTGCCCAGGAGTCGGGAGGCTACACCTTC
.	TRBV5-1	.	TRBJ2-2	CASSLARGTSTGELFF	TGCGCCAGCAGCTTGGCCCGGGGGACCTCCACCGGGGAGCTGTTTTTT
.	TRBV20-1	.	TRBJ1-1	CSASPHTEAFF	TGCAGTGCTAGCCCCCATACTGAAGCTTTCTTT
TRBD1	TRBV7-2	.	TRBJ1-2	CASSWDRENGYTF	TGTGCCAGCAGTTGGGACAGGGAGAATGGCTACACCTTC
TRBD1	TRBV4-3	.	TRBJ1-2	CASSQESGGGGYTF	TGCGCCAGCAGCCAAGAATCAGGGGGAGGTGGCTACACCTTC
.	TRBV5-1	once	TRBJ1-5	CASSPEDGEGQPQHF	TGCGCCAGCAGCCCCGAGGACGGGGAGGGTCAGCCCCAGCATTTT
TRBD1	TRBV9	.	TRBJ1-2	CASSVAMGQGAYGYTF	TGTGCCAGCAGCGTAGCTATGGGACAGGGGGCCTATGGCTACACCTTC
.	TRBV7-7	.	TRBJ2-2	CASSPRRDRNTGELFF	TGTGCCAGCAGCCCACGGAGGGACAGGAACACCGGGGAGCTGTTTTTT
.	TRBV5-6	.	TRBJ1-6	CASSFQGSAWGPLHF	TGTGCCAGCAGCTTTCAGGGGAGCGCATGGGGACCCCTCCACTTT
.	TRBV28	few	TRBJ1-5	CASSPRPAGSQHF	TGTGCCAGCAGCCCTAGACCCGCAGGGTCCCAGCATTTT
TRBD1	TRBV7-2	.	TRBJ2-7	CASSEGTGPSVYEQYF	TGTGCCAGCAGCGAAGGGACAGGGCCGTCGGTTTACGAGCAGTACTTC
.	TRBV18	.	TRBJ1-1	CASSHIREEGTEAFF	TGTGCCAGCTCCCATATCCGGGAAGAAGGGACTGAAGCTTTCTTT
TRBD1	TRBV28	.	TRBJ2-7	CASTGQGRTGVREQYF	TGTGCCAGCACGGGACAGGGTAGGACGGGGGTGCGCGAGCAGTACTTC
.	TRBV5-1	few	TRBJ2-3	CASSLVAGTDTQYF	TGCGCCAGCAGCTTGGTTGCGGGCACAGATACGCAGTATTTT
.	TRBV6-1	.	TRBJ2-7	CASTDLSSYEQYF	TGTGCCAGCACGGACTTGAGCTCCTACGAGCAGTACTTC
.	TRBV7-9	.	TRBJ1-5	CSSSSYNQPQHF	TGTTCCAGCAGCTCCTACAATCAGCCCCAGCATTTT
TRBD2	TRBV11-3	.	TRBJ2-1	CASSVSGNNEQFF	TGTGCCAGCAGCGTTAGCGGGAACAATGAGCAGTTCTTC
TRBD1	TRBV5-6	.	TRBJ1-2	CASSQNRGPNTESYTF	TGTGCCAGCAGCCAAAACAGGGGCCCGAATACGGAGAGCTACACCTTC
TRBD2	TRBV10-3	.	TRBJ2-7	CAISGDVGGSYEQYF	TGTGCCATCAGTGGGGATGTGGGAGGGAGCTACGAGCAGTACTTC
TRBD2	TRBV25-1	.	TRBJ2-7	CASSAQRTSLYEQYF	TGTGCCAGCAGTGCCCAGAGGACTAGTCTTTACGAGCAGTACTTC
.	TRBV28	.	TRBJ2-3	CASLEATGTDTQYF	TGTGCCAGCCTGGAGGCGACGGGCACAGATACGCAGTATTTT
TRBD2	TRBV2	.	TRBJ2-5	CASRGTSFAETQYF	TGTGCCAGCAGGGGGACTAGCTTCGCAGAGACCCAGTACTTC
TRBD1	TRBV2	.	TRBJ2-7	CASTGQGAFGEQYF	TGTGCCAGCACAGGACAGGGGGCTTTCGGAGAGCAGTACTTC
.	TRBV30	.	TRBJ2-1	CAWSVGQLSSYNEQFF	TGTGCCTGGAGTGTGGGACAACTCAGCTCCTACAATGAGCAGTTCTTC
TRBD1	TRBV6-5	.	TRBJ1-2	CASHRGGIYGYTF	TGTGCCAGCCACAGGGGTGGAATCTATGGCTACACCTTC
.	TRBV4-1	.	TRBJ1-5	CASSLGRVPNQPQHF	TGCGCCAGCAGCCTGGGGAGGGTGCCTAATCAGCCCCAGCATTTT
.	TRBV5-1	.	TRBJ1-1	CASSLGREDTEAFF	TGCGCCAGCAGCTTGGGGAGGGAGGACACTGAAGCTTTCTTT
.	TRBV30	.	TRBJ1-5	CAWSVGQGLDQPQHF	TGTGCCTGGAGTGTCGGGCAGGGGCTGGATCAGCCCCAGCATTTT
.	TRBV7-9	.	TRBJ2-7	CASSFSGAHEQYF	TGTGCCAGCTCCTTTTCAGGGGCCCACGAGCAGTACTTC
TRBD1	TRBV18	.	TRBJ1-3	CASSPPGQPSNTIYF	TGTGCCAGCTCACCACCGGGACAGCCTTCAAACACCATATATTTT
.	TRBV28	.	TRBJ1-2	CASSPSGSYGYTF	TGTGCCAGCAGCCCAAGTGGGAGCTATGGCTACACCTTC